These 19 T cell receptor beta chains originate from one sample sequenced in a study of OX40 agonist ivuxolimab in advanced cancers. Here immunoSEQ multiplex PCR was the method, and the copy in TCRdb shows in-frame clones only, minus some. The sample holds tens of thousands of clones, approximately 86% seen once. The sequencing used CD4+ or CD8+ T cells sorted from blood, collected in a trial of the OX40 agonist ivuxolimab. The receptors were gathered from an adult with an advanced solid tumor such as melanoma, head and neck, liver or kidney cancer.

The rearrangement uses TRBV15 and TRBJ2-3; tentatively, D is TRBD1 or TRBD2 (5 bases each). This CDR3 contains 15 residues. Trimming took off 5 bases at V and 6 bases at J, with 18 bases between the two ends. The germline V gene encodes CDR1 LNHNV and CDR2 YYDKDF (reference sequence). The CDR3 DNA is TGTGCCACCAGCGAGAGCGGATGGACATCGGATACGCAGTATTTT. This encodes CATSESGWTSDTQYF.

V gene TRBV5-1 combines with J gene TRBJ1-4, with D perhaps matching TRBD1 (5 bases). Germline lookup yields CDR1 SGHRS and CDR2 YFSETQ. CDR3 length equals 17 residues. V lost 4 bases, J lost 0 bases, and 16 bases lay in between. CDR3 nucleotides: TGCGCCAGCAGCCCGAGGGGTGACCGTACAACTAATGAAAAACTGTTTTTT. Translated: CASSPRGDRTTNEKLFF.

This sequence joins TRBV30 and TRBJ1-4; D gene ambiguous. There are 13 residues in the CDR3. The germline V gene has CDR1 GTSNPN and CDR2 SVGIG (reference sequence). Trimming pared 5 bases from V and 0 bases from J, leaving 7 bases between. The CDR3, as DNA: TGTGCCTGGTACAGAGCAACTAATGAAAAACTGTTTTTT. Protein product: CAWYRATNEKLFF. Based on the CDR3 plus reference TRBV30 and TRBJ1-4, the full variable domain is SQTIHQWPATLVQPVGSPLSLECTVEGTSNPNLYWYRQAAGRGLQLLFYSVGIGQISSEVPQNLSASRPQDRQFILSSKKLLLSDSGFYLCAWYRATNEKLFFGSGTQLSVL.

The chain carries TRBV6-1 and TRBJ2-7, with TRBD1 matching 10 bases. Germline V gene lookup returns CDR1 MNHNS and CDR2 SASEGT. The CDR3 runs to 19 residues. Unmatched junction bases numbered 14, after V lost 2 bases and J lost 1 base. The CDR3 protein is CASSEYRGTGDIPSYEQYF. For the CDR3, the DNA is TGTGCCAGCAGTGAATATAGAGGGACAGGGGATATTCCGTCCTACGAGCAGTACTTC.

This clone appeared once. The chain links TRBV19 to TRBJ1-5; possible D gene TRBD1, 5 bases. The CDR3 consists of 15 residues. The ends were cut back, 5 bases at V and 4 bases at J, with 15 bases in the middle. The germline V gene encodes CDR1 LNHDA and CDR2 SQIVND (reference sequence). The CDR3 spells CASSSPWGKNQPQHF. CDR3 bases: TGTGCCAGTAGTTCACCCTGGGGGAAGAATCAGCCCCAGCATTTT. The whole variable domain, remainder taken from reference TRBV19 and TRBJ1-5, is DGGITQSPKYLFRKEGQNVTLSCEQNLNHDAMYWYRQDPGQGLRLIYYSQIVNDFQKGDIAEGYSVSREKKESFPLTVTSAQKNPTAFYLCASSSPWGKNQPQHFGDGTRLSIL.

The CDR3 spells CASRSAYGYTF. Here the CDR3 DNA reads TGTGCCAGCAGGAGTGCTTATGGCTACACCTTC. The chain combines TRBV9 with TRBJ1-2; D uncertain. Trimming cost V 5 bases and J 5 bases, with 7 bases left between them. This CDR3 has 11 amino acids. Germline CDR1 reads SGDLS; CDR2 reads YYNGEE.

The V call is TRBV18, the J call TRBJ1-1; D is unclear. The ends were cut back, 3 bases at V and 7 bases at J, with 6 bases in the middle. Looked up from germline, CDR1 is KGHSH and CDR2 is LQKENI. The CDR3 is 11 amino acids. The CDR3 sequence: CASSPGGEAFF. The DNA of the CDR3 is TGTGCCAGCTCACCGGGAGGTGAAGCTTTCTTT.

The chain joins TRBV4-1 to TRBJ2-5, with D perhaps TRBD2 (6 bases). With 1 base removed from V and 4 bases from J, the gap between germline ends came to 19 bases. CDR3 length equals 17 residues. In germline, CDR1 is MGHRA, CDR2 YSYEKL. CDR3 sequence reads: CASSQGSGLWRGETQYF. The CDR3 nucleotides are TGCGCCAGCAGCCAAGGCTCGGGACTGTGGCGGGGAGAGACCCAGTACTTC.

The gene calls are TRBV28 and TRBJ1-1; 7 positions agree with TRBD1. Germline CDR1 reads MDHEN; CDR2 reads SYDVKM. This CDR3 has 14 residues. J gave up 4 bases and V 6 bases, and 8 bases lay outside the gene matches. The CDR3 protein is CASSPGQTSTEAFF. DNA for the CDR3: TGTGCCAGCAGCCCGGGACAGACATCCACTGAAGCTTTCTTT.

This chain uses TRBV6-1 with TRBJ2-3; D ambiguous. V was shortened by 5 bases and J by 3 bases, with 9 bases between the two germline ends. Germline CDR1 MNHNS, CDR2 SASEGT. The length of the CDR3 is 13 residues. As DNA, the CDR3 is TGTGCCAGCAGTCCCCGGGCGACAGATACGCAGTATTTT. This gives the protein CASSPRATDTQYF.

The gene calls are TRBV21-1 and TRBJ1-2; the table's TRBD1 call for D was not verified on the DNA. TRBV21-1 is a pseudogene locus. This CDR3 is built from 14 residues. The CDR3 bases are TGTGCCAGCAGCCCCGGGACAGGGCACTATGGCTACACCTTC. Its protein is CASSPGTGHYGYTF.

This chain joins TRBV4-1 and TRBJ2-4; D is possibly TRBD1 (6 bases). Germline V gives CDR1 MGHRA, CDR2 YSYEKL. This CDR3 has 15 residues. V was cut by 3 bases and J by 9 bases, with 18 bases left in between. This CDR3 reads CASSQAGTQVVIQYF. The CDR3 DNA reads TGCGCCAGCAGCCAGGCCGGGACACAGGTAGTCATTCAGTACTTC.

This rearrangement joins TRBV11-2 to TRBJ2-1; tentative D call: TRBD2 (5 bases). Trimming pared 6 bases from V and 7 bases from J, leaving 10 bases between. Germline assignment: CDR1 SGHAT and CDR2 FQNNGV. The CDR3 is 12 amino acids. The CDR3 DNA follows: TGTGCCAGCAGTTGGACTGATAATGAGCAGTTCTTC. Its protein is CASSWTDNEQFF.

V gene TRBV27 combines with J gene TRBJ2-1; 8 bases are a match to TRBD1. Germline V gene lookup returns CDR1 MNHEY and CDR2 SMNVEV (reference sequence). This CDR3 contains 16 residues. The junction had 17 bases not matched to a gene; V was cut back by 6 bases and J by 10 bases. This CDR3 is CASRGGWGQAKREQFF. The CDR3 DNA follows: TGTGCCAGCAGGGGGGGTTGGGGACAGGCGAAGAGAGAGCAGTTCTTC.

The CDR3 protein is CASSSRSREQYF. The DNA for the CDR3 is TGTGCCAGCAGTAGCAGATCTCGCGAGCAGTACTTC. The genes are TRBV2 and TRBJ2-7; D is undetermined. Trimming pared 5 bases from V and 6 bases from J, leaving 11 bases between. In germline, CDR1 is SNHLY, CDR2 FYNNEI. The CDR3 is made up of 12 amino acids.

This clone came up a few times. The chain combines TRBV30 with TRBJ1-5, with D possibly TRBD1 on 5 matching bases. The V gene lost 3 bases and the J gene lost 7 bases, with 16 bases spanning the gap. There are 14 residues in the CDR3. Germline assignment: CDR1 GTSNPN and CDR2 SVGIG (reference sequence). The CDR3 sequence is CAWRGAWEGQPQHF. For the CDR3, the DNA is TGTGCCTGGAGAGGGGCGTGGGAAGGGCAGCCCCAGCATTTT.

The chain joins TRBV12-5 to TRBJ1-1, with D uncertain. CDR1 LGHNT and CDR2 FRNRAP come from the germline V gene. Trimming left V 1 base short and J 3 bases short, with 0 bases between. The CDR3 totals 11 residues. This chain's CDR3 is CASGLDTEAFF. For the CDR3, the DNA is TGTGCTAGTGGTTTGGACACTGAAGCTTTCTTT.

This chain links TRBV5-1 with TRBJ2-1; 11 bases are a match to TRBD1. Trimming at V came to 3 bases and at J to 6 bases, leaving 8 bases not matched to a gene. Germline loops: CDR1 SGHRS, CDR2 YFSETQ. The CDR3 has 16 residues. This chain's CDR3 is CASSSRGTGGSNEQFF. The CDR3 nucleotides are TGCGCCAGCAGCTCTCGAGGGACAGGGGGATCCAATGAGCAGTTCTTC. Full variable domain (remainder filled in from reference TRBV5-1 and TRBJ2-1): KAGVTQTPRYLIKTRGQQVTLSCSPISGHRSVSWYQQTPGQGLQFLFEYFSETQRNKGNFPGRFSGRQFSNSRSEMNVSTLELGDSALYLCASSSRGTGGSNEQFFGPGTRLTVL.

This clone was seen once. The chain combines TRBV27 with TRBJ2-6; 8 bases match TRBD1. The CDR3 totals 19 residues. CDR1 is MNHEY and CDR2 is SMNVEV in the germline V gene (reference sequence). With 7 bases clipped from V and 0 bases from J, the junction kept 14 bases outside the gene matches. The CDR3 bases are TGTGCCAGCAATCCAACTGGACAGGGCATTTCCTCTGGGGCCAACGTCCTGACTTTC. It is translated as CASNPTGQGISSGANVLTF.